Following are 27 T cell receptor beta chains from one sample sequenced in a study of immune evolution from preneoplasia to lung adenocarcinoma. TCRdb's copy holds only in-frame clones and misses some; the assay was immunoSEQ multiplex PCR. The table records tens of thousands of clones, roughly 80% of them present only once. Sequencing input: FFPE invasive lung adenocarcinoma tissue. These receptors all come from a person aged 55 to 75 with lung adenocarcinoma.

The V gene is TRBV11-3, the J gene TRBJ1-1, with D perhaps matching TRBD1 (5 bases). Germline lookup yields CDR1 SGHNT and CDR2 YENEEA. The CDR3 runs 14 residues. The germline V and J ends were trimmed by 1 base and 5 bases, with 11 bases remaining between them. The CDR3 DNA is TGTGCCAGCAGCTTAGCCAGGGCGAGTACTGAAGCTTTCTTT. This sequence encodes CASSLARASTEAFF.

The J gene is TRBJ2-5, the V gene TRBV11-2; weak D call: TRBD2 (6 bases). The CDR3 totals 14 residues. Deletions cut 3 bases from V and 5 bases from J, with 13 bases between. CDR1 is SGHAT and CDR2 is FQNNGV in the germline V gene. DNA of the CDR3: TGTGCCAGCAGCTTTACGGGAGCAGGCGAGACCCAGTACTTC. This translates into CASSFTGAGETQYF.

This chain links TRBV9 with TRBJ2-7, with 8 bases matching TRBD2. The CDR3 totals 14 residues. Per the germline V gene, CDR1 is SGDLS and CDR2 is YYNGEE. J lost 7 bases, V lost 2 bases, and 8 bases had no gene match. CDR3 in DNA: TGTGCCAGCAGCGTCACGGGAGGGACTGGTGAGCAGTACTTC. The encoded protein is CASSVTGGTGEQYF.

The chain employs TRBV4-2 and TRBJ2-2; 7 positions agree with TRBD2. Germline CDR1 LGHNA, CDR2 YNFKEQ. J lost 8 bases, V lost 2 bases, and 5 bases had no gene match. This CDR3 is 14 amino acids long. The CDR3 DNA is TGTGCCAGCAGCCAATCCCGGGGAGGGGGGGAGCTGTTTTTT. Its protein product is CASSQSRGGGELFF.

The V gene is TRBV7-9, the J gene TRBJ2-7; 7 bases align to TRBD1. The ends lost 5 bases at V and 3 bases at J; junction bases unmatched: 7. Germline V gene lookup returns CDR1 SEHNR and CDR2 FQNEAQ (reference sequence). CDR3 length: 14 residues. For the CDR3, the DNA is TGTGCCAGCAGCCCTCCGGGACAGCGCTACGAGCAGTACTTC. Protein sequence: CASSPPGQRYEQYF.

This chain links TRBV7-8 with TRBJ2-3; TRBD2 agrees at 10 bases. CDR1 SGHVS and CDR2 FQNEAQ come from the germline V gene. V was pared by 6 bases and J by 2 bases, with 5 bases of the junction left unmatched. CDR3 length: 15 residues. The CDR3, as DNA: TGTGCCAGCAGAGTGACTAGCGGGTTCACAGATACGCAGTATTTT. This sequence encodes CASRVTSGFTDTQYF.

The chain links TRBV5-1 to TRBJ2-2, with D perhaps matching TRBD1 (6 bases). CDR1 is SGHRS, CDR2 YFSETQ, per germline. The CDR3 is 17 amino acids. V gave up 0 bases and J gave up 6 bases, with 18 bases separating them. Written as DNA, the CDR3 is TGCGCCAGCAGCTTGGATATGGACAGATCTTATTCCGGGGAGCTGTTTTTT. Its translation is CASSLDMDRSYSGELFF.

This clone was picked up a small number of times. The chain has TRBV12-5 and TRBJ2-2, with D unresolved. The length of the CDR3 is 11 residues. The V gene's germline CDR1 is LGHNT and CDR2 FRNRAP. V was trimmed by 7 bases and J by 4 bases, leaving 4 bases between them. The CDR3 sequence is CASASTGELFF. The CDR3 DNA follows: TGTGCTAGTGCCTCCACCGGGGAGCTGTTTTTT.

The chain couples TRBV9 to TRBJ2-5; D gene unclear. The CDR3 runs 16 residues. Germline lookup yields CDR1 SGDLS and CDR2 YYNGEE. V was shortened by 3 bases and J by 0 bases, with 15 bases between the two germline ends. The CDR3 loop reads CASSALGLMYQETQYF. The CDR3 DNA follows: TGTGCCAGCAGCGCCCTGGGGTTGATGTACCAAGAGACCCAGTACTTC. Looking up the rest from reference TRBV9 and TRBJ2-5 gives the full variable domain: DSGVTQTPKHLITATGQRVTLRCSPRSGDLSVYWYQQSLDQGLQFLIQYYNGEERAKGNILERFSAQQFPDLHSELNLSSLELGDSALYFCASSALGLMYQETQYFGPGTRLLVL.

The chain has TRBV7-5 and TRBJ1-5; TRBD1, as called in the table, went unchecked against the DNA. TRBV7-5 is assigned pseudogene status. CDR3 length equals 15 residues. CDR3 sequence (DNA): TGTGCCAGAAGCTTACAAGGGGGAGGCAATCAGCCCCAGCATTTT. Protein: CARSLQGGGNQPQHF.

The table lists this clone with a few counts. V usage is TRBV20-1 and J usage is TRBJ2-5; no definite D call. Germline CDR1 and CDR2: DFQATT and SNEGSKA (reference sequence). This CDR3 comprises 10 residues. Trimming took off 3 bases at V and 4 bases at J, with 3 bases between the two ends. The CDR3 DNA reads as TGCAGTGCTAGCGCAGAGACCCAGTACTTC. Translation: CSASAETQYF.

This clone is medium-sized (0.01 to 0.1%) within its sample. The chain combines TRBV9 with TRBJ1-4; D is perhaps TRBD1 (5 bases). This CDR3 region has 15 residues. V lost 0 bases to trimming and J lost 7 bases, with 13 bases between them. CDR1 and CDR2 (germline): SGDLS, YYNGEE. CDR3 region: CASSVAAGWAEKLFF. The CDR3 DNA is TGTGCCAGCAGCGTAGCGGCAGGGTGGGCTGAAAAACTGTTTTTT. Looking up the rest from reference TRBV9 and TRBJ1-4 gives the full variable domain: DSGVTQTPKHLITATGQRVTLRCSPRSGDLSVYWYQQSLDQGLQFLIQYYNGEERAKGNILERFSAQQFPDLHSELNLSSLELGDSALYFCASSVAAGWAEKLFFGSGTQLSVL.

This sequence joins TRBV18 and TRBJ2-3; possibly TRBD2 for D (5 bases). CDR3 length equals 13 residues. Trimming stripped 6 bases from V and 9 bases from J, with 16 bases between. Germline CDR1 KGHSH, CDR2 LQKENI. CDR3 loop: CASSLAPPQTQYF. The CDR3 DNA reads as TGTGCCAGCTCCCTAGCACCCCCCCAGACGCAGTATTTT.

The chain recombines TRBV18 with TRBJ2-5; D is perhaps TRBD2 (6 bases). The length of the CDR3 is 13 residues. CDR1 and CDR2 from the germline V gene are KGHSH and LQKENI. V gave up 4 bases and J gave up 2 bases, with 8 bases separating them. The CDR3 DNA reads TGTGCCAGCTCACAGACTAGACAAGAGACCCAGTACTTC. This sequence encodes CASSQTRQETQYF.

The chain uses TRBV11-2 and TRBJ2-1; TRBD2 aligns across 7 bases. Unmatched junction bases numbered 12, after V lost 6 bases and J lost 7 bases. The CDR3 consists of 15 residues. Per the germline V gene, CDR1 is SGHAT and CDR2 is FQNNGV. The CDR3 nucleotides read TGTGCCAGCAGGGGGGGGTCCTTGACGGGTAATGAGCAGTTCTTC. Translation: CASRGGSLTGNEQFF.

The chain carries TRBV29-1 and TRBJ2-7; D call uncertain. The CDR3 is made up of 11 amino acids. V was clipped by 7 bases and J by 7 bases, with 14 bases between them. The germline CDR1 and CDR2 sequences are SQVTM and ANQGSEA. The CDR3 region is CSAGRASEQYF. In DNA form, the CDR3 reads TGCAGCGCCGGACGGGCCTCTGAGCAGTACTTC.

Only one count was recorded for this clone. V gene TRBV7-9 combines with J gene TRBJ1-2; D remains unclear. This CDR3 contains 12 residues. The germline V and J ends were trimmed by 4 bases and 12 bases, with 15 bases remaining between them. The germline CDR1 and CDR2 sequences are SEHNR and FQNEAQ (reference sequence). CDR3 sequence reads: CASSWGDTIHTF. CDR3 bases: TGTGCCAGCAGCTGGGGAGATACGATCCACACCTTC.

The chain recombines TRBV5-3 with TRBJ1-1; tentatively, D is TRBD1 (5 bases). Being an ORF, TRBV5-3 has a function that is uncertain. Trimming left V 4 bases short and J 3 bases short, with 22 bases between. This CDR3 is 17 amino acids long. The CDR3 region has the DNA TGTGCCAGAAGCCCCCCTCCCGGGGGGTTAGCCGACACTGAAGCTTTCTTT. The encoded protein is CARSPPPGGLADTEAFF.

This clone was recorded only once. The chain joins TRBV4-1 to TRBJ1-4; the D is unclear. The germline CDR1 and CDR2 sequences are MGHRA and YSYEKL. The CDR3 sequence is 19 residues long. The ends were cut back, 3 bases at V and 0 bases at J, with 20 bases in the middle. The chain's CDR3 is CASSQRGLTRIATNEKLFF. The CDR3 DNA sequence: TGCGCCAGCAGCCAGAGAGGACTCACGAGAATTGCAACTAATGAAAAACTGTTTTTT.

The chain recombines TRBV27 with TRBJ2-2; 7 bases agree with TRBD2. The germline gives CDR1 MNHEY, CDR2 SMNVEV (reference sequence). V was clipped by 2 bases and J by 2 bases; unmatched bases: 5. The CDR3 consists of 16 residues. This CDR3 reads CASSLGLAANTGELFF. CDR3 sequence (DNA): TGTGCCAGCAGTTTAGGCCTAGCGGCCAACACCGGGGAGCTGTTTTTT.

The CDR3 loop is CASSLASRTVETQYF. The DNA of the CDR3 is TGTGCCAGCAGCTTAGCTAGCAGAACCGTAGAGACCCAGTACTTC. The J gene is TRBJ2-5, the V gene TRBV7-2; D gene uncertain. The CDR3 covers 15 residues. In germline, CDR1 is SGHTA, CDR2 FQGNSA. V was cut by 0 bases and J by 4 bases, with 12 bases left in between.

The V call is TRBV6-4, the J call TRBJ1-4; no firm D call. The CDR3 consists of 13 residues. V lost 5 bases, J lost 4 bases, and 8 bases lay in between. Germline values: CDR1 MRHNA, CDR2 SNTAGT. The CDR3 protein is CASSPDGNEKLFF. The CDR3 nucleotides read TGTGCCAGCAGTCCCGACGGTAATGAAAAACTGTTTTTT.

There are a few counts of this clone. The chain recombines TRBV5-1 with TRBJ2-1, with D possibly matching TRBD2 (5 bases). The CDR3 totals 14 residues. Trimming removed 1 base from V and 9 bases from J, with 14 bases in between. Germline CDR1 reads SGHRS; CDR2 reads YFSETQ. The CDR3 nucleotides read TGCGCCAGCAGCTTGCAGAGTTGGAGGTCTGAGCAGTTCTTC. This translates into CASSLQSWRSEQFF.

The V and J genes are TRBV2 and TRBJ1-4; D is undetermined. The V end was cut by 5 bases, the J end by 4 bases, with 8 bases between. CDR3 length: 13 amino acids. Germline V gene data show CDR1 as SNHLY and CDR2 as FYNNEI. CDR3 loop: CASSRDYNEKLFF. In DNA, the CDR3 is TGTGCCAGCAGTCGGGATTATAATGAAAAACTGTTTTTT. Supplemented by reference TRBV2 and TRBJ1-4, the full variable domain reads EPEVTQTPSHQVTQMGQEVILRCVPISNHLYFYWYRQILGQKVEFLVSFYNNEISEKSEIFDDQFSVERPDGSNFTLKIRSTKLEDSAMYFCASSRDYNEKLFFGSGTQLSVL.

The chain employs TRBV9 and TRBJ2-4; 9 bases map to TRBD1. The CDR3 is 14 residues long. V shed 3 bases and J 4 bases; nucleotides not matched to a gene: 2. Germline assignment: CDR1 SGDLS and CDR2 YYNGEE. The CDR3 region has the DNA TGTGCCAGCAGCGCCGGGACAGGGAAAAACATTCAGTACTTC. It encodes CASSAGTGKNIQYF.

The J gene is TRBJ2-1, the V gene TRBV11-2; no clear D. V lost 0 bases and J 6 bases, leaving 9 bases between the germline ends. CDR1 is SGHAT, CDR2 FQNNGV, per germline. The CDR3 length is 14 residues. The CDR3 is CASSLEVQTNEQFF. CDR3 nucleotide sequence: TGTGCCAGCAGCTTAGAGGTGCAAACCAATGAGCAGTTCTTC. Using reference TRBV11-2 and TRBJ2-1 for the parts outside the CDR3, the full variable domain is EAGVAQSPRYKIIEKRQSVAFWCNPISGHATLYWYQQILGQGPKLLIQFQNNGVVDDSQLPKDRFSAERLKGVDSTLKIQPAKLEDSAVYLCASSLEVQTNEQFFGPGTRLTVL.

The V and J genes are TRBV9 and TRBJ1-1, with D tentatively TRBD1 (6 bases). V lost 0 bases, J lost 3 bases, and 15 bases lay in between. Germline V CDR1 and CDR2: SGDLS, YYNGEE. CDR3 length: 16 amino acids. CDR3 coding DNA: TGTGCCAGCAGCGTAGGCCCCGTCTACAGGGACACTGAAGCTTTCTTT. As protein: CASSVGPVYRDTEAFF.